One sample yielded the 31 T cell receptor beta chains listed below, sequenced in a study of T cell repertoires in ileal Crohn's disease (dated by TCRdb to between 2017 and 2020). The library was produced with the immunoSEQ multiplex PCR assay. TCRdb provides this immuneACCESS table in a form limited to in-frame rearrangements. Some clones are lacking; in checked studies, under half of them reflect an unresolved V gene, and why the rest are absent is not known. The sample yields around 1,600 clones; roughly 90% were counted once. The ten biggest clones cover 4% of the sample. What this sample's time point label stands for: inflamed ileum from the surgical specimen. The sequencing input was ileal tissue. Receptor source: an adult with Crohn's disease.

In nucleotides, the CDR3 is TGCGCCAGCAGCCGGGGGTCTCGGGAGACCCAGTACTTC. As protein: CASSRGSRETQYF. V is TRBV4-3 and J is TRBJ2-5; D is tentatively TRBD1 or TRBD2 (5 bases each). CDR1 LGHNA and CDR2 YSLEER come from the germline V gene. The CDR3 length is 13 residues. Trimming took off 4 bases at V and 5 bases at J, with 11 bases between the two ends.

A single count supports this clone. For the CDR3, the DNA is TGTGCCTGGAGTGATAACGCAGGGGGCACCTATAGCAATCAGCCCCAGCATTTT. Translated, it gives CAWSDNAGGTYSNQPQHF. This sequence joins TRBV30 and TRBJ1-5, with 8 bases identical to TRBD1. CDR3 size: 18 residues. V lost 1 base, J lost 0 bases, and 11 bases stayed unmatched. Germline-derived CDR1 and CDR2 are GTSNPN and SVGIG (reference sequence).

This clone was seen a single time. This chain links TRBV7-2 with TRBJ2-5, with D uncertain. The CDR3 is 12 amino acids. V shed 1 base and J shed 5 bases, with 5 bases lying between them. From germline, CDR1 is SGHTA and CDR2 FQGNSA. Here the CDR3 DNA reads TGTGCCAGCAGCTTAGGACCGGAGACCCAGTACTTC. Its protein is CASSLGPETQYF.

The chain links TRBV9 to TRBJ2-5; 8 bases match TRBD1. Germline V lookup: CDR1 SGDLS, CDR2 YYNGEE. V lost 4 bases and J lost 3; bases outside the gene matches: 5. The length of the CDR3 is 14 residues. CDR3 residues: CASSQGQGKETQYF. CDR3 in DNA: TGTGCCAGCAGCCAAGGACAGGGCAAAGAGACCCAGTACTTC.

J is TRBJ2-1 and V is TRBV6-6; a possible D gene is TRBD1 (6 bases). The V end was cut by 2 bases, the J end by 4 bases, with 12 bases between. The germline gives CDR1 MNHNY, CDR2 SVGAGI (reference sequence). There are 15 residues in the CDR3. The CDR3 DNA reads as TGTGCCAGCAGTTACGAGGACAGCAGATACAATGAGCAGTTCTTC. This gives the protein CASSYEDSRYNEQFF.

This sequence joins TRBV10-3 and TRBJ1-1, with D perhaps matching TRBD1 (5 bases). CDR1 is ENHRY and CDR2 is SYGVKD in the germline V gene. The CDR3 is made up of 16 amino acids. V lost 2 bases, J lost 3 bases, and 16 bases lay in between. CDR3 region: CAISEGERVGDTEAFF. The CDR3 DNA follows: TGTGCCATCAGTGAGGGGGAGAGGGTAGGGGACACTGAAGCTTTCTTT.

The CDR3 DNA sequence: TGTGCCAGCAGTGAAGGGGAGTTCTCCCCCTATGGCTACACCTTC. Translation gives CASSEGEFSPYGYTF. The chain couples TRBV2 to TRBJ1-2; D not resolved. V was trimmed by 1 base and J by 4 bases, leaving 13 bases between them. Germline-derived CDR1 and CDR2 are SNHLY and FYNNEI. The CDR3 loop spans 15 amino acids.

This chain joins TRBV12-5 and TRBJ2-1; 7 nucleotides match TRBD1. Trimming removed 6 bases from V and 11 bases from J; junction bases left unmatched: 16. The CDR3 contains 15 residues. Germline V gene sequence: CDR1 LGHNT, CDR2 FRNRAP. The CDR3 DNA is TGTGCTAGTGGCCCTCCTAACCCGGGGACAGTCAAGCAGTTCTTC. Translated: CASGPPNPGTVKQFF.

The CDR3, as DNA: TGTGCCAGTTGGCGGGAGAGCTCCTACAATGAGCAGTTCTTC. Its translation is CASWRESSYNEQFF. This rearrangement joins TRBV2 to TRBJ2-1; TRBD2 aligns across 7 bases. The CDR3 has 14 amino acids. In germline, CDR1 is SNHLY, CDR2 FYNNEI. The junction had 5 bases not matched to a gene; V was cut back by 9 bases and J by 0 bases. Full variable domain (remainder filled in from reference TRBV2 and TRBJ2-1): EPEVTQTPSHQVTQMGQEVILRCVPISNHLYFYWYRQILGQKVEFLVSFYNNEISEKSEIFDDQFSVERPDGSNFTLKIRSTKLEDSAMYFCASWRESSYNEQFFGPGTRLTVL.

J is TRBJ2-5 and V is TRBV4-1; either TRBD1 or TRBD2 may fit D (5 bases each). This CDR3 spans 16 amino acids. V was cut by 4 bases and J by 1 base, with 16 bases left in between. Germline V gene data show CDR1 as MGHRA and CDR2 as YSYEKL. As DNA, the CDR3 is TGCGCCAGCAGCCTCCGAGATGAGGGGATCCAAGAGACCCAGTACTTC. Translating it yields CASSLRDEGIQETQYF.

The CDR3 region has the DNA TGCGCCAGCGGGACTAGCGGAGTCTACAATGAGCAGTTCTTC. It is translated as CASGTSGVYNEQFF. The chain carries TRBV4-3 and TRBJ2-1, with 11 positions matching TRBD2. Trimming cost V 8 bases and J 3 bases; bases outside gene matches: 3. The CDR3 is 14 residues long. Germline V gene sequence: CDR1 LGHNA, CDR2 YSLEER.

The CDR3 here is CASSFSGTGGMNTEAFF. CDR3 in DNA: TGTGCCAGTAGCTTCTCCGGGACAGGGGGGATGAACACTGAAGCTTTCTTT. This sequence joins TRBV19 and TRBJ1-1; TRBD1 aligns across 11 bases. Trimming took 6 bases from V and 0 from J; bases not matched to a gene: 9. Germline loops: CDR1 LNHDA, CDR2 SQIVND (reference sequence). CDR3 length equals 17 residues.

V gene TRBV10-2 combines with J gene TRBJ2-7; D is unclear. From germline, CDR1 is WSHSY and CDR2 SAAADI. Trimming took off 2 bases at V and 1 base at J, with 12 bases between the two ends. The CDR3 runs 15 residues. CDR3 bases: TGCGCCAGCAGTGAGATGTCCACGACTTCCTACGAGCAGTACTTC. It is translated as CASSEMSTTSYEQYF.

The chain carries TRBV6-5 and TRBJ2-7, with D unclear. The CDR3 sequence is 13 residues long. Germline V gene data show CDR1 as MNHEY and CDR2 as SVGAGI. V was trimmed by 8 bases and J by 6 bases, leaving 17 bases between them. CDR3 sequence: CASHGPGPTEQYF. The DNA for the CDR3 is TGTGCCAGCCACGGACCGGGCCCGACCGAGCAGTACTTC.

J is TRBJ2-7 and V is TRBV4-1; D unclear. The CDR3 sequence is 15 residues long. The V gene lost 1 base and the J gene lost 2 bases, with 12 bases spanning the gap. CDR1 and CDR2 (germline): MGHRA, YSYEKL. CDR3 DNA sequence: TGCGCCAGCAGCCAAGGAGCTGAGGTAACCTACGAGCAGTACTTC. This sequence encodes CASSQGAEVTYEQYF.

The gene calls are TRBV19 and TRBJ2-2, with 8 nucleotides matching TRBD2. Germline V gene data show CDR1 as LNHDA and CDR2 as SQIVND (reference sequence). The CDR3 loop spans 14 amino acids. V gave up 3 bases and J gave up 6 bases; unmatched junction bases: 3. The CDR3 here is CASSIRAGAGELFF. As DNA, the CDR3 is TGTGCCAGTAGTATTCGAGCGGGGGCCGGGGAGCTGTTTTTT. The whole variable domain, filled in from reference TRBV19 and TRBJ2-2, reads DGGITQSPKYLFRKEGQNVTLSCEQNLNHDAMYWYRQDPGQGLRLIYYSQIVNDFQKGDIAEGYSVSREKKESFPLTVTSAQKNPTAFYLCASSIRAGAGELFFGEGSRLTVL.

This chain links TRBV28 with TRBJ2-1, with 12 bases matching TRBD2. Trimming at V came to 2 bases and at J to 9 bases, leaving 2 bases not matched to a gene. The V gene's germline CDR1 is MDHEN and CDR2 SYDVKM. This CDR3 spans 14 amino acids. CDR3 bases: TGTGCCAGCAGTTTACAACTAGCGGGGGGTGAGCAGTTCTTC. Its protein is CASSLQLAGGEQFF. The whole variable domain, remainder taken from reference TRBV28 and TRBJ2-1, is DVKVTQSSRYLVKRTGEKVFLECVQDMDHENMFWYRQDPGLGLRLIYFSYDVKMKEKGDIPEGYSVSREKKERFSLILESASTNQTSMYLCASSLQLAGGEQFFGPGTRLTVL.

This clone was detected once. The chain has TRBV11-3 and TRBJ1-1; possibly TRBD1 for D (5 bases). Germline CDR1 reads SGHNT; CDR2 reads YENEEA. V lost 4 bases and J 3 bases, leaving 12 bases between the germline ends. This CDR3 is built from 14 residues. The chain's CDR3 is CASSSGTGDTEAFF. CDR3 coding DNA: TGTGCCAGCAGCTCGGGGACCGGGGACACTGAAGCTTTCTTT.

CDR3 coding DNA: TGTGCCAGCAGCCCCTTCTCCTACGAGCAGTACTTC. Translating it yields CASSPFSYEQYF. The V call is TRBV14, the J call TRBJ2-7; D gene uncertain. The CDR3 has 12 residues. Germline V lookup: CDR1 SGHDN, CDR2 FVKESK. V lost 4 bases and J lost 0, with 4 bases in between.

This clone was seen a few times. The chain joins TRBV5-1 to TRBJ2-2; no definite D call. From germline, CDR1 is SGHRS and CDR2 YFSETQ. The CDR3 spans 15 residues. Trimming took off 3 bases at V and 1 base at J, with 10 bases between the two ends. The CDR3 spells CASSSQLGNTGELFF. Written as DNA, the CDR3 is TGCGCCAGCAGCTCACAATTAGGGAACACCGGGGAGCTGTTTTTT.

The gene calls are TRBV19 and TRBJ2-7; TRBD1 agrees at 8 bases. In germline, CDR1 is LNHDA, CDR2 SQIVND (reference sequence). Germline trimming cut 3 bases from V and 2 bases from J; bases unmatched to any gene: 6. CDR3 length equals 15 residues. The CDR3: CASSIARGLTYEQYF. The DNA of the CDR3 is TGTGCCAGTAGTATCGCCAGGGGGCTAACCTACGAGCAGTACTTC.

The V and J genes are TRBV6-6 and TRBJ1-4; weak D call: TRBD1 (5 bases). This CDR3 is 14 amino acids long. The germline V and J ends were trimmed by 4 bases and 8 bases, with 14 bases remaining between them. In germline, CDR1 is MNHNY, CDR2 SVGAGI (reference sequence). CDR3 bases: TGTGCCAGCAGTTCGGCGGGGGGAGGCGAAAAACTGTTTTTT. Amino acids: CASSSAGGGEKLFF.

The V gene is TRBV2, the J gene TRBJ2-3, with a weak D call TRBD1 (5 bases). The CDR3 totals 13 residues. Germline V gene data show CDR1 as SNHLY and CDR2 as FYNNEI. Trimming stripped 3 bases from V and 5 bases from J, with 9 bases between. The CDR3 region is CASSETVGDTQYF. The CDR3 coding sequence is TGTGCCAGCAGTGAGACAGTGGGAGATACGCAGTATTTT.

The V and J genes are TRBV5-8 and TRBJ1-3; no reliable D call. Trimming took off 2 bases at V and 6 bases at J, with 15 bases between the two ends. The CDR3 has 15 residues. Germline V lookup: CDR1 SGHTS, CDR2 YDEGEE. CDR3: CASSFSRIRENTIYF. The CDR3 coding sequence is TGTGCCAGCAGCTTCTCAAGAATCCGGGAAAACACCATATATTTT. The complete variable domain, with remaining parts taken from reference TRBV5-8 and TRBJ1-3, reads EAGVTQSPTHLIKTRGQQATLRCSPISGHTSVYWYQQALGLGLQFLLWYDEGEERNRGNFPPRFSGRQFPNYSSELNVNALELEDSALYLCASSFSRIRENTIYFGEGSWLTVV.

The V gene is TRBV30, the J gene TRBJ2-1, with 7 bases lining up with TRBD1. This CDR3 is 13 amino acids long. Losses at the gene ends were 3 bases for V and 4 bases for J; bases not matched to a gene: 3. Germline CDR1 and CDR2: GTSNPN and SVGIG (reference sequence). In DNA form, the CDR3 reads TGTGCCTGGAGCCCAGGGGGATACAATGAGCAGTTCTTC. It is translated as CAWSPGGYNEQFF.

This clone was picked up a small number of times. The gene calls are TRBV2 and TRBJ1-5, with 10 nucleotides matching TRBD1. The CDR3 is made up of 14 amino acids. Germline V CDR1 and CDR2: SNHLY, FYNNEI. J was trimmed by 6 bases and V by 7 bases; bases with no gene match: 6. CDR3: CASNRDRGGQPQHF. The CDR3 DNA follows: TGTGCCAGCAACCGGGACAGGGGCGGTCAGCCCCAGCATTTT.

The rearrangement uses TRBV5-4 and TRBJ2-3; TRBD2 aligns across 12 bases. V lost 6 bases, J lost 1 base, and 3 bases stayed unmatched. The CDR3 loop spans 15 amino acids. Germline V lookup: CDR1 SGHNT, CDR2 YYREEE (reference sequence). The CDR3 DNA follows: TGTGCCAGCATACTAGCGGGGGGACGCACAGATACGCAGTATTTT. Translating it yields CASILAGGRTDTQYF.

A single count supports this clone. V and J are TRBV9 and TRBJ2-7; D is undetermined. Germline V gene data show CDR1 as SGDLS and CDR2 as YYNGEE. The CDR3 sequence is 16 residues long. Deletions cut 4 bases from V and 2 bases from J, with 19 bases between. The CDR3 loop reads CASSPIVGSRAYEQYF. The CDR3 coding sequence is TGTGCCAGCAGCCCTATCGTAGGCTCTAGGGCCTACGAGCAGTACTTC.

The V gene is TRBV27, the J gene TRBJ1-1, with TRBD1 as a possible D gene (5 bases). The CDR3 contains 16 residues. V was shortened by 6 bases and J by 0 bases, with 17 bases between the two germline ends. In germline, CDR1 is MNHEY, CDR2 SMNVEV (reference sequence). The CDR3 spells CASRPDKGLMNTEAFF. The CDR3 region has the DNA TGTGCCAGCAGACCGGACAAGGGACTCATGAACACTGAAGCTTTCTTT.

This clone was detected once. This rearrangement joins TRBV18 to TRBJ1-2, with a possible D match to TRBD1 (6 bases). CDR3 length equals 14 residues. Germline-derived CDR1 and CDR2 are KGHSH and LQKENI. Trimming left V 1 base short and J 8 bases short, with 14 bases between. The chain's CDR3 is CASSPLDNREGYTF. The CDR3 region has the DNA TGTGCCAGCTCACCACTGGATAACAGGGAAGGCTACACCTTC.

A word on this clone: The sample holds other DNA sequences that translate to the same CDR3. The V call is TRBV7-2, the J call TRBJ1-6, with D hard to call. The CDR3 has 13 amino acids. The V and J ends lost 1 base and 7 bases respectively, with 5 bases between them. CDR1 is SGHTA, CDR2 FQGNSA, per germline. CDR3 sequence (DNA): TGTGCCAGCAGCTTAGATGGGAATTCACCCCTCCACTTT. Translated, it gives CASSLDGNSPLHF.